This T cell receptor (beta chain) was recorded in a study of cytomegalovirus exposure and HLA in healthy donors. The PCR used 60 Vbeta and 13 Jbeta primers. Repertoires were generated with immunoSEQ multiplex PCR, while TCRdb's copy carries only in-frame clones and drops some. Of more than 60,000 clones in the sample, 70% to 85% were seen once. Study observations and caveats: Among CMV-associated TCR beta chains, most appeared HLA-restricted in a later analysis.

Turning to this clone: Its antigen is not known.

The sample consisted of PBMCs. This sequence was found in a man aged 65 to 85 in good health and CMV-seropositive.

DNA for the CDR3: TGTGCCAGCAGCTCCTCTCAGGGGGCCACTGAAGCTTTCTTT. This encodes CASSSSQGATEAFF. The chain recombines TRBV11-2 with TRBJ1-1, with 8 nucleotides matching TRBD1. CDR1 is SGHAT and CDR2 is FQNNGV in the germline V gene. This CDR3 has 14 amino acids. The trim removed 4 bases at V and 4 bases at J, leaving 5 bases unmatched.